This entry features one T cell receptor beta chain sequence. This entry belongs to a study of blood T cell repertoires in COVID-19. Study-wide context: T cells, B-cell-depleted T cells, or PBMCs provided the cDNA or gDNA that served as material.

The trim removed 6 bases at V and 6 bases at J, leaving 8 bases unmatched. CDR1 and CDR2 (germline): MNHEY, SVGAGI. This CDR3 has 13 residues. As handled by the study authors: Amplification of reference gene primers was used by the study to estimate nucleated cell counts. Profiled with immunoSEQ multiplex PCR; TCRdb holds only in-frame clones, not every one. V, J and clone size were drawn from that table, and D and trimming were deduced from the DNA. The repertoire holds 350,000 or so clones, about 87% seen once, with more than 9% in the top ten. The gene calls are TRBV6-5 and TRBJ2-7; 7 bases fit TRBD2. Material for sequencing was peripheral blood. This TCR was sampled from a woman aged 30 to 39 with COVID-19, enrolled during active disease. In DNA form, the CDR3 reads TGTGCCAGCAGCCTACGGGGGGAAGGCGAGCAGTACTTC. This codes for CASSLRGEGEQYF.